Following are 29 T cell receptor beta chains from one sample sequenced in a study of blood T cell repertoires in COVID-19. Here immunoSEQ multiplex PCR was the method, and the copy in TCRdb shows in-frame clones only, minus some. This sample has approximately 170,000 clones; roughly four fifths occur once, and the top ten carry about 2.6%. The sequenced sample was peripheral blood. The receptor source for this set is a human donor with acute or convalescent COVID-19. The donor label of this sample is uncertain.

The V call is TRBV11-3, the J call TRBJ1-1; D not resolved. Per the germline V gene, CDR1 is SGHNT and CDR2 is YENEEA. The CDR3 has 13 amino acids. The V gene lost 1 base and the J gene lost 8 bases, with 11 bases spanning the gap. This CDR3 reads CASSLGPGREAFF. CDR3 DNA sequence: TGTGCCAGCAGCTTAGGCCCGGGTCGGGAAGCTTTCTTT.

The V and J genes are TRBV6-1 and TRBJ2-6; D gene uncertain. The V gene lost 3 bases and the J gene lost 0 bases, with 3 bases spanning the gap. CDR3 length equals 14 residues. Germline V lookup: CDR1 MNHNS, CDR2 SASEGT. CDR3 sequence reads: CASSESSGANVLTF. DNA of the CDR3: TGTGCCAGCAGTGAGAGCTCTGGGGCCAACGTCCTGACTTTC.

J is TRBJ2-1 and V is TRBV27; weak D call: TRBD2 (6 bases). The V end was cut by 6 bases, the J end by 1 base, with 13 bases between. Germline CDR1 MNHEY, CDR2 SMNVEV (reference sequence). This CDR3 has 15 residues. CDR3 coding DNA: TGTGCCAGCAGGGCTGTCGGGAGTTCCTACAATGAGCAGTTCTTC. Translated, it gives CASRAVGSSYNEQFF.

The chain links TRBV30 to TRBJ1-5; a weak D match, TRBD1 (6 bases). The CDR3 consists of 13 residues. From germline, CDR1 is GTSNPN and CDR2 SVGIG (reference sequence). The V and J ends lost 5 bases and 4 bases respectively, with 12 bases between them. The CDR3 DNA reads TGTGCCTGGGCGGACAGAGCAAATCAGCCCCAGCATTTT. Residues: CAWADRANQPQHF.

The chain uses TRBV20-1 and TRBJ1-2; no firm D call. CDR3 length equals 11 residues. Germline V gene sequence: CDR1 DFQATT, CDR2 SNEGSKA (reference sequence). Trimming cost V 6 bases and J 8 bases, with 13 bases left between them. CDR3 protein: CSAGRVMGYTF. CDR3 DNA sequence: TGCAGTGCGGGGAGGGTTATGGGCTACACCTTC.

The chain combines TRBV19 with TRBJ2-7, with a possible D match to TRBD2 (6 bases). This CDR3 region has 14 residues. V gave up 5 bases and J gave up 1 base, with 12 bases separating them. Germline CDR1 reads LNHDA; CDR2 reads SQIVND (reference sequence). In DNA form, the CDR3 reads TGTGCCAGTAGTGGATTTCGGGGGTCCTACGAGCAGTACTTC. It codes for CASSGFRGSYEQYF. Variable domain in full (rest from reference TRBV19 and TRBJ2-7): DGGITQSPKYLFRKEGQNVTLSCEQNLNHDAMYWYRQDPGQGLRLIYYSQIVNDFQKGDIAEGYSVSREKKESFPLTVTSAQKNPTAFYLCASSGFRGSYEQYFGPGTRLTVT.

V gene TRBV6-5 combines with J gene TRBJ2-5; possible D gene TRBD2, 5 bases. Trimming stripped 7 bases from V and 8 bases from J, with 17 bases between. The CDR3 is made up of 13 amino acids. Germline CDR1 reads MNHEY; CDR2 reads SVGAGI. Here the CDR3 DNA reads TGTGCCAGCACCCCCCCGGGATTTGATACCCAGTACTTC. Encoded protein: CASTPPGFDTQYF.

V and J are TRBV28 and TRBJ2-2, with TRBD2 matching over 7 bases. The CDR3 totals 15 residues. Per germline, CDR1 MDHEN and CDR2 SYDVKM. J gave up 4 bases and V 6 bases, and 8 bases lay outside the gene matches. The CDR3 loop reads CASSLAAAGTGELFF. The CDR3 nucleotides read TGTGCCAGCAGCCTAGCGGCCGCTGGCACCGGGGAGCTGTTTTTT.

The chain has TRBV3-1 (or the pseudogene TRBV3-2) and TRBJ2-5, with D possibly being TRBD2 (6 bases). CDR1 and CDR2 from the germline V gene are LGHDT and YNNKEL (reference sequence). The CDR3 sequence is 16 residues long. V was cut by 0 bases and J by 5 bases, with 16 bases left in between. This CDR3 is CASSQDLSGGGETQYF. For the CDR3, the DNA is TGTGCCAGCAGCCAAGATCTCTCCGGGGGTGGCGAGACCCAGTACTTC.

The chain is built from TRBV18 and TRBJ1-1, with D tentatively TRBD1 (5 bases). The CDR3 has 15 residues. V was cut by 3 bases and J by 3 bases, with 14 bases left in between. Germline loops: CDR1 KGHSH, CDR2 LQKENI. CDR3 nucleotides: TGTGCCAGCTCACCCTCGACGGGGGGGGACACTGAAGCTTTCTTT. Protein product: CASSPSTGGDTEAFF.

The CDR3 reads CASSLAQGPHDYGYTF. The CDR3 DNA reads as TGTGCCAGCAGCTTAGCGCAGGGGCCCCACGACTATGGCTACACCTTC. The V call is TRBV7-6, the J call TRBJ1-2; tentatively, D is TRBD1 (6 bases). CDR3 length: 16 residues. V dropped 0 bases and J dropped 3 bases, with 14 bases sitting between them. The germline CDR1 and CDR2 sequences are SGHVS and FNYEAQ.

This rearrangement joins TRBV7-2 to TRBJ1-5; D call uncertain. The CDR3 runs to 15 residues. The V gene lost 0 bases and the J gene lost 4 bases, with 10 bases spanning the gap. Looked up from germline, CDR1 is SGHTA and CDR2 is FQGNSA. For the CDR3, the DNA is TGTGCCAGCAGCTTAGCCTGGACTAGGAATCAGCCCCAGCATTTT. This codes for CASSLAWTRNQPQHF.

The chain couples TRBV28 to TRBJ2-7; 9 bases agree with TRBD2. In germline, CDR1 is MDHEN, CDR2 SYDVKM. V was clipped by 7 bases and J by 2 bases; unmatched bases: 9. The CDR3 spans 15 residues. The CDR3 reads CASISSGRQTYEQYF. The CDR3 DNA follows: TGTGCCAGCATCAGTAGCGGGAGACAAACCTACGAGCAGTACTTC.

The CDR3 here is CASSGMEAGGSSDEQFF. The CDR3 DNA follows: TGTGCCAGCAGTGGAATGGAAGCGGGAGGAAGTTCGGATGAGCAGTTCTTC. The chain uses TRBV2 and TRBJ2-1; 9 bases match TRBD2. The CDR3 extends over 17 amino acids. V was clipped by 4 bases and J by 8 bases; unmatched bases: 15. The germline gives CDR1 SNHLY, CDR2 FYNNEI.

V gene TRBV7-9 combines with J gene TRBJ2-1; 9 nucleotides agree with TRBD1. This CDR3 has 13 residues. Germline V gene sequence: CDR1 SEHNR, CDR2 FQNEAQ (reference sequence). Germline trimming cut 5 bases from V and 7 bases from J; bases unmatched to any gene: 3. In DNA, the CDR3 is TGTGCCAGCAGCAAGACAGGGGGGAATGAGCAGTTCTTC. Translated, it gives CASSKTGGNEQFF. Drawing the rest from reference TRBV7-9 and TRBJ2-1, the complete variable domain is DTGVSQNPRHKITKRGQNVTFRCDPISEHNRLYWYRQTLGQGPEFLTYFQNEAQLEKSRLLSDRFSAERPKGSFSTLEIQRTEQGDSAMYLCASSKTGGNEQFFGPGTRLTVL.

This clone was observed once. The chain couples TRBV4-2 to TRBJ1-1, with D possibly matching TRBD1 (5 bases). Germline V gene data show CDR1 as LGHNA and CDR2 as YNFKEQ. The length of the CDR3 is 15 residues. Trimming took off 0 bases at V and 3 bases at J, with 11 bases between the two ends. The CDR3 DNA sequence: TGTGCCAGCAGCCAAGAGCAGGGTAGGGACACTGAAGCTTTCTTT. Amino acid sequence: CASSQEQGRDTEAFF.

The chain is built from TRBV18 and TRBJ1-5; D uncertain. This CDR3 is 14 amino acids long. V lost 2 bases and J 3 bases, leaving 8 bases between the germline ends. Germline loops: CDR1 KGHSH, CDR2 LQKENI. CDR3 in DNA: TGTGCCAGCTCACCAAACGGGGACAATCAGCCCCAGCATTTT. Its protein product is CASSPNGDNQPQHF.

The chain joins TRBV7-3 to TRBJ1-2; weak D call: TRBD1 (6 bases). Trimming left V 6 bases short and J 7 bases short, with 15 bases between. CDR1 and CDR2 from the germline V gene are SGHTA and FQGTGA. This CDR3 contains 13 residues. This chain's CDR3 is CASSTDRGGGYTF. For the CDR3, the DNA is TGTGCCAGCAGTACTGACAGAGGGGGTGGCTACACCTTC. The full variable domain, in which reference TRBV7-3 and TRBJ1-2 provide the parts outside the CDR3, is GAGVSQTPSNKVTEKGKYVELRCDPISGHTALYWYRQSLGQGPEFLIYFQGTGAADDSGLPNDRFFAVRPEGSVSTLKIQRTERGDSAVYLCASSTDRGGGYTFGSGTRLTVV.

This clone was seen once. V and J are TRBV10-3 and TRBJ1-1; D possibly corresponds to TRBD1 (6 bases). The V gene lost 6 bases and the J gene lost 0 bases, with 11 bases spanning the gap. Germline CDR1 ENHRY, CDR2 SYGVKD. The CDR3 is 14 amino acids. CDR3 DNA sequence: TGTGCCATCAGGGACAGTTTGATGAACACTGAAGCTTTCTTT. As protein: CAIRDSLMNTEAFF.

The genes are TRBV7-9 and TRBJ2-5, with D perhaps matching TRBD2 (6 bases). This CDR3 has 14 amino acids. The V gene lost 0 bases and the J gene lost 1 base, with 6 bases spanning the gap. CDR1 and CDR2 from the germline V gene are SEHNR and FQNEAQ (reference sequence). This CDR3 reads CASSLAGGQETQYF. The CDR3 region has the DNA TGTGCCAGCAGCTTAGCGGGGGGCCAAGAGACCCAGTACTTC.

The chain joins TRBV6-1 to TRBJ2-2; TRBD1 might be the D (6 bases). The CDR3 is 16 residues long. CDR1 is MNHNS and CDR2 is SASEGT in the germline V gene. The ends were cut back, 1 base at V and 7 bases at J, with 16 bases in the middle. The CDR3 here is CASSEDTGRSYGELFF. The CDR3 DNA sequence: TGTGCCAGCAGTGAAGATACAGGGAGATCCTACGGGGAGCTGTTTTTT.

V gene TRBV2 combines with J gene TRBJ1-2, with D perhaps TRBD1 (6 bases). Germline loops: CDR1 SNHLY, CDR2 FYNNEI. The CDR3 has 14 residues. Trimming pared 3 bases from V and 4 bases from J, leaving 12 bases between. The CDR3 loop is CASSERRDIYGYTF. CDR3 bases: TGTGCCAGCAGTGAGCGACGGGACATCTATGGCTACACCTTC.

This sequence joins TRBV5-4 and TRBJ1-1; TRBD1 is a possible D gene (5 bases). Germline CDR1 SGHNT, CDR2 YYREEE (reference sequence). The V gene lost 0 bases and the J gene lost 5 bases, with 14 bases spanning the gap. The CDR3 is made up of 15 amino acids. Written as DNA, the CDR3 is TGTGCCAGCAGCTTGGCTGGGGCGTGGGGAACTGAAGCTTTCTTT. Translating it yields CASSLAGAWGTEAFF.

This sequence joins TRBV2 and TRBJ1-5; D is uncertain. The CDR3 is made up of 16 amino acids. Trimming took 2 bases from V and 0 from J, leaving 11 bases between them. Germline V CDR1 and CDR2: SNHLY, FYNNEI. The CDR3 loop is CASSEKRSFSNQPQHF. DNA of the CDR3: TGTGCCAGCAGTGAAAAACGGAGCTTTAGCAATCAGCCCCAGCATTTT. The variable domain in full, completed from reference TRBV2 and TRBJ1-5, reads EPEVTQTPSHQVTQMGQEVILRCVPISNHLYFYWYRQILGQKVEFLVSFYNNEISEKSEIFDDQFSVERPDGSNFTLKIRSTKLEDSAMYFCASSEKRSFSNQPQHFGDGTRLSIL.

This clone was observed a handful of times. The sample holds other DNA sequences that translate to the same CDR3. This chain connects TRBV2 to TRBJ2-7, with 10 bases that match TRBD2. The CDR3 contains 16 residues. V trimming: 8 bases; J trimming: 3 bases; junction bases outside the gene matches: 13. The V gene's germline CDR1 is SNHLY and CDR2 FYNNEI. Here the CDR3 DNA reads TGTGCCAGCGGGGGTCCGGAGCGGGGGGGCTACTACGAGCAGTACTTC. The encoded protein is CASGGPERGGYYEQYF.

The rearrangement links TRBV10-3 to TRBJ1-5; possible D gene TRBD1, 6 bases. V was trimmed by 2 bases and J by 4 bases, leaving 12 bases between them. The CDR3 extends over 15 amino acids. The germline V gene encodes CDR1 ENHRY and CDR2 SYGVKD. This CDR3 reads CAISEAGQSNQPQHF. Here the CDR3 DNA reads TGTGCCATCAGTGAGGCAGGACAGAGTAATCAGCCCCAGCATTTT.

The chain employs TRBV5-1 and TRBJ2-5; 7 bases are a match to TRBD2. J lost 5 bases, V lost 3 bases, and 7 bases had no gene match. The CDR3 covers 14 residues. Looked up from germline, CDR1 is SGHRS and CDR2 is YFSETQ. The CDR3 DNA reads TGCGCCAGCAGCTCCACCCGGGGGGTCGAGACCCAGTACTTC. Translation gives CASSSTRGVETQYF.

The CDR3 protein is CASLPTGQETQYF. CDR3 nucleotides: TGTGCCAGCTTACCGACAGGCCAAGAGACCCAGTACTTC. This chain joins TRBV18 and TRBJ2-5; D is perhaps TRBD1 (6 bases). Germline V gene data show CDR1 as KGHSH and CDR2 as LQKENI. V was pared by 7 bases and J by 1 base, with 10 bases between. This CDR3 contains 13 residues.

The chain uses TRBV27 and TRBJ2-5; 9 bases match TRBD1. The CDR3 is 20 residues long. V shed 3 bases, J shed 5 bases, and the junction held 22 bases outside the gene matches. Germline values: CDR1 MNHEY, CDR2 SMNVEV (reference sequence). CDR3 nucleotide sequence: TGTGCCAGCAGTTTTCGTCTTCATTTCGGACAGGGGAGGACCCGGGAGACCCAGTACTTC. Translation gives CASSFRLHFGQGRTRETQYF.